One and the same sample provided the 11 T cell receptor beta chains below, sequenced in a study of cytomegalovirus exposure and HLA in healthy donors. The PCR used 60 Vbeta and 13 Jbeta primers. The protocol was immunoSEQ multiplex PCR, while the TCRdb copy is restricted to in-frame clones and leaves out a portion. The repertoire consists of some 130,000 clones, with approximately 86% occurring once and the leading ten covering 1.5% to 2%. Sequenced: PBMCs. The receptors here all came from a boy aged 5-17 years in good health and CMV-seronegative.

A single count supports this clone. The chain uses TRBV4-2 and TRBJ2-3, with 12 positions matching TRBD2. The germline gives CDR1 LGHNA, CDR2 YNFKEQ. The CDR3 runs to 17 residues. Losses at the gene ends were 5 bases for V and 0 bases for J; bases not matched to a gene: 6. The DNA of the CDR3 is TGTGCCAGCAGCTTCCGACTAGCGGGGGCCAGCACAGATACGCAGTATTTT. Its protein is CASSFRLAGASTDTQYF.

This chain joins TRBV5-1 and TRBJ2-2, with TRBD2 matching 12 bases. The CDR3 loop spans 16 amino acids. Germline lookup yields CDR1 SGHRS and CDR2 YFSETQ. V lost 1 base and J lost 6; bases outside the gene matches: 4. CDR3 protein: CASSLTSGGSAGELFF. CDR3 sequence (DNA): TGCGCCAGCAGCTTGACTAGCGGGGGGTCTGCCGGGGAGCTGTTTTTT. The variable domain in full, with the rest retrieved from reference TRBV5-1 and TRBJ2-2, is KAGVTQTPRYLIKTRGQQVTLSCSPISGHRSVSWYQQTPGQGLQFLFEYFSETQRNKGNFPGRFSGRQFSNSRSEMNVSTLELGDSALYLCASSLTSGGSAGELFFGEGSRLTVL.

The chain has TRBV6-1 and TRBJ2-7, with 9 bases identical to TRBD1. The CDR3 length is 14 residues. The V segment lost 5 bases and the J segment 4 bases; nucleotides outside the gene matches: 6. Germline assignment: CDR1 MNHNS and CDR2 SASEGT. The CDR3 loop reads CASSLQGAGYEQYF. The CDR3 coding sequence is TGTGCCAGCAGTTTACAGGGGGCAGGGTACGAGCAGTACTTC.

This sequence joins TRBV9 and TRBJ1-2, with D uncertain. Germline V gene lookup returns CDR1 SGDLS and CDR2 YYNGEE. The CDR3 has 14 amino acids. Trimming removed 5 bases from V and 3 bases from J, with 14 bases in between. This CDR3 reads CASRAGLRDYGYTF. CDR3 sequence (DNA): TGTGCCAGCAGAGCGGGCCTCAGAGACTATGGCTACACCTTC.

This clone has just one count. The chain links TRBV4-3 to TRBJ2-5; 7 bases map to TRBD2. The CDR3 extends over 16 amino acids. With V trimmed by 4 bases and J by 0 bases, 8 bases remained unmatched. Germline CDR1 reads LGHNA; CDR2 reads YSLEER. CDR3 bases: TGCGCCAGCAGCCCTAGCTGGCGGGAGTACCAAGAGACCCAGTACTTC. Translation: CASSPSWREYQETQYF.

The CDR3 DNA reads as TGTGCCACCAGCAGTGTCCTTAGCGGGAGGGGCACAGATACGCAGTATTTT. Its translation: CATSSVLSGRGTDTQYF. The rearrangement joins TRBV15 to TRBJ2-3, with 11 bases identical to TRBD2. The V gene end was trimmed by 3 bases and the J gene end by 1 base; junction bases not matched to a gene: 6. Germline CDR1 is LNHNV and CDR2 is YYDKDF (reference sequence). The CDR3 has 17 residues.

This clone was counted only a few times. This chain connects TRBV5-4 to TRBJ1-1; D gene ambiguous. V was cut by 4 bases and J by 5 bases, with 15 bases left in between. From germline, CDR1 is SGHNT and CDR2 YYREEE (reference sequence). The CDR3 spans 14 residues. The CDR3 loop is CASSAQKLGTEAFF. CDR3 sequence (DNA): TGTGCCAGCAGCGCACAGAAGCTTGGGACTGAAGCTTTCTTT.

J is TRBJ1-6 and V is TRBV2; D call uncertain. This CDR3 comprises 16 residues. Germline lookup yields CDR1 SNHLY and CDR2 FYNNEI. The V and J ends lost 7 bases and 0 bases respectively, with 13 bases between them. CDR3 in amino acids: CASKREQSSYNSPLHF. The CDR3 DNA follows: TGTGCCAGCAAGAGGGAGCAAAGCTCCTATAATTCACCCCTCCACTTT.

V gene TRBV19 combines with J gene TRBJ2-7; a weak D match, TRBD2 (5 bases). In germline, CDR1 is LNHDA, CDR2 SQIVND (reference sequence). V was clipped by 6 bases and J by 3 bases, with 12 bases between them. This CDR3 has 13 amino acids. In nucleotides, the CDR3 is TGTGCCAGTAGCGCTGGCGGAGGCTACGAGCAGTACTTC. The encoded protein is CASSAGGGYEQYF.

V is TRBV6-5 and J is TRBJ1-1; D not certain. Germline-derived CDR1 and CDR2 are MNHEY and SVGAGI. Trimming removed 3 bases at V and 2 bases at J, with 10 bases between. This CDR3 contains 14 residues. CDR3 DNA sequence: TGTGCCAGCAGTTATGAAGCAGGAAACACTGAAGCTTTCTTT. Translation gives CASSYEAGNTEAFF.

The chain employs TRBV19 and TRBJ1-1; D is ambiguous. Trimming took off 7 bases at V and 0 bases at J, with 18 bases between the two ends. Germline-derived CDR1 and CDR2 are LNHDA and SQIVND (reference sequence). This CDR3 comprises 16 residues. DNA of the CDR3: TGTGCCAGTACATCCCGGGAGCCCAGAATGAACACTGAAGCTTTCTTT. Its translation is CASTSREPRMNTEAFF. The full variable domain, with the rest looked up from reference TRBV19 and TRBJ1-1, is DGGITQSPKYLFRKEGQNVTLSCEQNLNHDAMYWYRQDPGQGLRLIYYSQIVNDFQKGDIAEGYSVSREKKESFPLTVTSAQKNPTAFYLCASTSREPRMNTEAFFGQGTRLTVV.